This T cell receptor beta chain was sequenced for a study of CXCR3-negative and CXCR3-positive naive CD8 T cells. Findings and caveats of the study: In CXCR3-positive naive cells, the TRB CDR3s were more hydrophobic than in CXCR3-negative naive cells.

The libraries of TRB cDNA were constructed through 5' RACE using UMI labels. TCRdb reprocessed the 5' RACE reads, with one entry per CDR3 protein and no DNA. This listing includes around 5,000 distinct CDR3 sequences. CDR1 is MNHNS and CDR2 is SASEGT in the germline V gene. This CDR3 spans 14 amino acids. Turning to this clonotype: The antigen remains unidentified.

The material sequenced was naive CXCR3+ CD8+ T cells from blood. Subset described: CD45RO-CCR7+CD27+CD95- naive CD8+ T cells expressing CXCR3 (TNR3+). The source is a human donor in good health. Some clones in this sample may be carry-over from other donors' samples. This chain uses TRBV6-1 with TRBJ1-1. CDR3 region: CASRDGRTVPEAFF.